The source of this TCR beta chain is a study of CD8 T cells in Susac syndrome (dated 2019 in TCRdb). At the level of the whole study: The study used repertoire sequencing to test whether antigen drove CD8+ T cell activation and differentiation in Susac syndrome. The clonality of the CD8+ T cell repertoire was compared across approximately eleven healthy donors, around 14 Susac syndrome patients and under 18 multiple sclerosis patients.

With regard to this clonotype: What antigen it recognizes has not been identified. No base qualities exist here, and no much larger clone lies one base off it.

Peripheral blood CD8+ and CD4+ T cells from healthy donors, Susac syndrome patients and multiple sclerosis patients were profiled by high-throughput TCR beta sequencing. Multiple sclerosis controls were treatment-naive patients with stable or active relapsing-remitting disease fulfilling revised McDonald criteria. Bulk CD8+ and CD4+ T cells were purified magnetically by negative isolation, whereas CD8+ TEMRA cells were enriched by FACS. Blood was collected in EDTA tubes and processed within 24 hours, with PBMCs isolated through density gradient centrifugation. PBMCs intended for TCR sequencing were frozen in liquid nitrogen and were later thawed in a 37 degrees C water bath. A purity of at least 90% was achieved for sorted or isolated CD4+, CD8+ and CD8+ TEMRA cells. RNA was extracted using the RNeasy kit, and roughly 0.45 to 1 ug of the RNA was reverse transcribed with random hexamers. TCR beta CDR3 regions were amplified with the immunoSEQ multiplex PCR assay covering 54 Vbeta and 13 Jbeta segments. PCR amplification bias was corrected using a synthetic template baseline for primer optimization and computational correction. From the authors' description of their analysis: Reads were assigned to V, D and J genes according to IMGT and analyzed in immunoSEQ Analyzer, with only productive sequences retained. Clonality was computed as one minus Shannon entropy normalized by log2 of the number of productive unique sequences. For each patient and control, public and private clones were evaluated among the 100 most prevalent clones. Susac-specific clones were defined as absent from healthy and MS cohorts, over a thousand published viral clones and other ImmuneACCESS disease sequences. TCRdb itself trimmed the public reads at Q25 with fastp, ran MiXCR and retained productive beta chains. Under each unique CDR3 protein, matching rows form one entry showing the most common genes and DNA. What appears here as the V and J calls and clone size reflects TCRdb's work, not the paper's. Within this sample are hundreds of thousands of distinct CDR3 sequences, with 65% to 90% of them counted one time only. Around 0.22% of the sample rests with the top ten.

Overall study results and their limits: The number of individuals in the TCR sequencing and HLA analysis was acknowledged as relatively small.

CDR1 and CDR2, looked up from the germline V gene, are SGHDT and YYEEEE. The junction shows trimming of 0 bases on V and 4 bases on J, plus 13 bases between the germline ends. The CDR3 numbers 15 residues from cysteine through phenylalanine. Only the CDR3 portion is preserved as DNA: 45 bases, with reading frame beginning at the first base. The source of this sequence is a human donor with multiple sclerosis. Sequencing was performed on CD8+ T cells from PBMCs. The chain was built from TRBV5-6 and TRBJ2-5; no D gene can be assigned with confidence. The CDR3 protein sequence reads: CASSLAFSPAETQYF. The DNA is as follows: TGTGCCAGCAGCTTGGCTTTTAGCCCTGCAGAGACCCAGTACTTC.